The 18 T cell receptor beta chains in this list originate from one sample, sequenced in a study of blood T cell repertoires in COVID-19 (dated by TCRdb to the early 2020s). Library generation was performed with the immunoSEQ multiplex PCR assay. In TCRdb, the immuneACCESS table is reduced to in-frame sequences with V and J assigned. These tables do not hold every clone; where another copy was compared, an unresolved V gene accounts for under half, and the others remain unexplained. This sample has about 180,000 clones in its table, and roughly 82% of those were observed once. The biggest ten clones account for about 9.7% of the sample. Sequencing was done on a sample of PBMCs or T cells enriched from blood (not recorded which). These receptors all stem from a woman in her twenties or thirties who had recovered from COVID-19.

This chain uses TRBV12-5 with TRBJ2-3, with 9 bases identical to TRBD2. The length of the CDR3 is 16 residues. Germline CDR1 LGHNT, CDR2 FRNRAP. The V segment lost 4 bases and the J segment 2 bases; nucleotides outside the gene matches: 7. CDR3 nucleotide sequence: TGTGCTAGTGGTTCTTTCTTAGCGGGAGTCACAGATACGCAGTATTTT. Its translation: CASGSFLAGVTDTQYF. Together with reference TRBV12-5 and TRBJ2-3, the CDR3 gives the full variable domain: DARVTQTPRHKVTEMGQEVTMRCQPILGHNTVFWYRQTMMQGLELLAYFRNRAPLDDSGMPKDRFSAEMPDATLATLKIQPSEPRDSAVYFCASGSFLAGVTDTQYFGPGTRLTVL.

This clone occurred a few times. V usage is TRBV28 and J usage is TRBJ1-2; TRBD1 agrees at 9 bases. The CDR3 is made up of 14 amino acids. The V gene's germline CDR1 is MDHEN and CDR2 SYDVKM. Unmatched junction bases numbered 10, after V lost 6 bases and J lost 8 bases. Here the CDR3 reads CASSNGDRAGGYTF. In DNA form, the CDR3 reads TGTGCCAGCAGCAACGGGGACAGGGCTGGAGGCTACACCTTC.

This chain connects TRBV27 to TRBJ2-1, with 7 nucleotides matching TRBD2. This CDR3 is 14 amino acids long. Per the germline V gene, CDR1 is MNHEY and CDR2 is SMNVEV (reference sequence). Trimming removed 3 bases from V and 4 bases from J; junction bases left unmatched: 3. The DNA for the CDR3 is TGTGCCAGCAGTTTCGGCGGGAGATACAATGAGCAGTTCTTC. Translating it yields CASSFGGRYNEQFF.

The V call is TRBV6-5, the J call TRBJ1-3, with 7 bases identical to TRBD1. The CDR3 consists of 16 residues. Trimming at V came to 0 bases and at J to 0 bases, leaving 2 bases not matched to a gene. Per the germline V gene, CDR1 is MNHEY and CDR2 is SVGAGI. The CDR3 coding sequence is TGTGCCAGCAGTTACTCAGGGGGCAGCTCTGGAAACACCATATATTTT. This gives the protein CASSYSGGSSGNTIYF.

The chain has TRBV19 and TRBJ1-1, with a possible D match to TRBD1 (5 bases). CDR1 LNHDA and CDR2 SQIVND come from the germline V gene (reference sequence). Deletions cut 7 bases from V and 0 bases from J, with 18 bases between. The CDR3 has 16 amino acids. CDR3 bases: TGTGCCAGTAAATTTCGGGGGGACCTTTTGAACACTGAAGCTTTCTTT. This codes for CASKFRGDLLNTEAFF. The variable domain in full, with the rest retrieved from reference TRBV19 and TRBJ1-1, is DGGITQSPKYLFRKEGQNVTLSCEQNLNHDAMYWYRQDPGQGLRLIYYSQIVNDFQKGDIAEGYSVSREKKESFPLTVTSAQKNPTAFYLCASKFRGDLLNTEAFFGQGTRLTVV.

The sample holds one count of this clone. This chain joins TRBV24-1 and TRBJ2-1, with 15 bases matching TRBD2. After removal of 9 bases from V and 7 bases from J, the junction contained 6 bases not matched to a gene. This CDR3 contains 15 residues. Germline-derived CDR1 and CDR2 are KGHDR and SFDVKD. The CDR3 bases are TGTGCCACCCGATCTGGGACTAGCGGGGGGAATGAGCAGTTCTTC. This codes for CATRSGTSGGNEQFF.

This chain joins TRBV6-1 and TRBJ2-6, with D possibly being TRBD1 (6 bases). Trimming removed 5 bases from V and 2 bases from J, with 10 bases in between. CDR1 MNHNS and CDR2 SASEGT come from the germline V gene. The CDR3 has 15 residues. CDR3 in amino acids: CASSQGHTGANVLTF. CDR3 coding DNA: TGTGCCAGCAGTCAGGGACACACTGGGGCCAACGTCCTGACTTTC.

The CDR3 loop is CASSPWDTSLGEQFF. CDR3 sequence (DNA): TGTGCCAGCAGCCCCTGGGACACCTCTTTAGGGGAGCAGTTCTTC. The J gene is TRBJ2-1, the V gene TRBV14; possible D gene TRBD1, 6 bases. The germline V gene has CDR1 SGHDN and CDR2 FVKESK. Trimming stripped 4 bases from V and 10 bases from J, with 20 bases between. This CDR3 spans 15 amino acids.

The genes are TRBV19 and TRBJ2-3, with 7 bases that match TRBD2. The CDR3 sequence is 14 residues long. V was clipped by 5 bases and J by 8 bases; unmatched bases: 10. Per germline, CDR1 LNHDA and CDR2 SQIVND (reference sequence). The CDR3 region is CASSLAGGIGTQYF. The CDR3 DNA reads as TGTGCCAGTAGTTTAGCCGGGGGGATTGGTACGCAGTATTTT. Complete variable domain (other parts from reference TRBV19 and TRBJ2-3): DGGITQSPKYLFRKEGQNVTLSCEQNLNHDAMYWYRQDPGQGLRLIYYSQIVNDFQKGDIAEGYSVSREKKESFPLTVTSAQKNPTAFYLCASSLAGGIGTQYFGPGTRLTVL.

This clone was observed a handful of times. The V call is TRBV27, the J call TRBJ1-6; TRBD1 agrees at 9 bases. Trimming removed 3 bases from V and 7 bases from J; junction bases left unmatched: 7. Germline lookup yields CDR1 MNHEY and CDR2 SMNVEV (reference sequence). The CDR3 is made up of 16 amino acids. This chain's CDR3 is CASSLYRDRVNSPLHF. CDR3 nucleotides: TGTGCCAGCAGTTTGTACCGGGACAGGGTCAATTCACCCCTCCACTTT.

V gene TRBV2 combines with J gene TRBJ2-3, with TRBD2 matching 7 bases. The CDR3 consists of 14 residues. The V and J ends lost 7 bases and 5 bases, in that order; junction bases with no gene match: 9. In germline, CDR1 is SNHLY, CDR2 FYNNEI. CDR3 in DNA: TGTGCCAGCAAGTCGGGGGGAGGTCGAGATACGCAGTATTTT. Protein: CASKSGGGRDTQYF.

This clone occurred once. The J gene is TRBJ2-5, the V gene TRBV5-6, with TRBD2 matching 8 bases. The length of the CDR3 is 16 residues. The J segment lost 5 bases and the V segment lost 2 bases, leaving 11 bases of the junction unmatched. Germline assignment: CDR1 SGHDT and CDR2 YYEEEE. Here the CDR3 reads CASSLFGRAGLETQYF. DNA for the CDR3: TGTGCCAGCAGCTTATTCGGGAGGGCGGGTTTGGAGACCCAGTACTTC.

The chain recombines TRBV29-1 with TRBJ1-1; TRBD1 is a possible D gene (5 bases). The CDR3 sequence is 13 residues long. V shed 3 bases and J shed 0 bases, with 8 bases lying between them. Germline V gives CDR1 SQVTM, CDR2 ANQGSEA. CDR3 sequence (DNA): TGCAGCGTTGAGCAGGGAATGAACACTGAAGCTTTCTTT. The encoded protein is CSVEQGMNTEAFF.

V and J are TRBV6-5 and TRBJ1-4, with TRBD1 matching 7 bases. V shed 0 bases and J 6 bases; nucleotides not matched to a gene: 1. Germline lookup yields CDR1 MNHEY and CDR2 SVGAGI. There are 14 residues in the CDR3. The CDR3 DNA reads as TGTGCCAGCAGTTACTCCGACAGGGATGAAAAACTGTTTTTT. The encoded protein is CASSYSDRDEKLFF.

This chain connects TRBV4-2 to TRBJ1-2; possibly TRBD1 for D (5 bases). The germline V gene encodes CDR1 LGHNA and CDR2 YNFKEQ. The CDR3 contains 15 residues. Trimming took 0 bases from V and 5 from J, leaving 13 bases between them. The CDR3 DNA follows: TGTGCCAGCAGCCAAGAGATCACCGACAGTTATGGCTACACCTTC. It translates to CASSQEITDSYGYTF.

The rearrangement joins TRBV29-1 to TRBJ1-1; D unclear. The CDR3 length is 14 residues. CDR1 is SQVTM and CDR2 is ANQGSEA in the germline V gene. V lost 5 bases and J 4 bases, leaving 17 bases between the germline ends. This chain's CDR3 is CSVLLSAGITEAFF. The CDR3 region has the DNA TGCAGCGTTCTGTTAAGTGCCGGGATCACTGAAGCTTTCTTT. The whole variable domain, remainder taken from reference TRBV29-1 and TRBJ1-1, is SAVISQKPSRDICQRGTSLTIQCQVDSQVTMMFWYRQQPGQSLTLIATANQGSEATYESGFVIDKFPISRPNLTFSTLTVSNMSPEDSSIYLCSVLLSAGITEAFFGQGTRLTVV.

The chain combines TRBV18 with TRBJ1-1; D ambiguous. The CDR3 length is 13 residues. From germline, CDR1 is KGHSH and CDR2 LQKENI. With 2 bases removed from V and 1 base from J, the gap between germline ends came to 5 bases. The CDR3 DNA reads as TGTGCCAGCTCACCAGAACAGAACACTGAAGCTTTCTTT. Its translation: CASSPEQNTEAFF.

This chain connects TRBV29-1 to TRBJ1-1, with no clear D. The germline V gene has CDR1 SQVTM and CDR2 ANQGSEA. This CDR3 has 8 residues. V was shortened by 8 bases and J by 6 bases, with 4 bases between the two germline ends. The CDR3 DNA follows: TGCAGCACTCCTGAAGCTTTCTTT. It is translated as CSTPEAFF.